Detailed here is one T cell receptor beta chain. This CDR3 contains 16 residues. V dropped 4 bases and J dropped 0; count of bases not matched to a gene: 7. Germline loops: CDR1 MNHEY, CDR2 SVGAGI. The data were produced by immunoSEQ multiplex PCR, yet TCRdb's version contains in-frame clones alone and is incomplete. Among about 280,000 clones listed, approximately 85% were seen once. This sample was included in a study of blood T cell repertoires in COVID-19. The chain uses TRBV6-5 and TRBJ2-3; 7 positions match TRBD1. The source of this sequence is a man in his forties or fifties with active or convalescent COVID-19. Source material: peripheral blood. CDR3 loop: CASSSQGFSSTDTQYF. CDR3 nucleotides: TGTGCCAGCAGTTCACAGGGGTTTTCTAGCACAGATACGCAGTATTTT.